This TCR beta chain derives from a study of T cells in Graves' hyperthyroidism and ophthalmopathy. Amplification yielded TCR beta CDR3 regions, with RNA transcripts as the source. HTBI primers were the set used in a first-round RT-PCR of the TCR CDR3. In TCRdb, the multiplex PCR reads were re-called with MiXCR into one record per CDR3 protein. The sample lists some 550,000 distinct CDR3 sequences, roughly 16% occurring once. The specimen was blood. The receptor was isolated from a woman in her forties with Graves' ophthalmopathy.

The CDR3 bases are TGTGCCAGCAGTTGCGAGGTCCGTTCACCCCTCCACTTT. Translated: CASSCEVRSPLHF. The chain combines TRBV6-2 or TRBV6-3 with TRBJ1-6, with D unresolved. The length of the CDR3 is 13 residues. Germline CDR1 MNHEY, CDR2 SVGEGT. The V end was cut by 4 bases, the J end by 9 bases, with 10 bases between.